This T cell receptor beta chain was documented in a study of blood T cell repertoires in COVID-19. Study-level background: The origin of the acute and convalescent COVID-19 samples was the United States, Italy and Spain. In each case, the material was cDNA or gDNA derived from T cells, B-cell-depleted T cells, or PBMCs.

Original handling: Using reference gene primer amplification, nucleated cell counts were estimated. Only in-frame clones appear in the TCRdb table, and some are missing; sequencing was by immunoSEQ multiplex PCR. V and J calls and clone size are copied from that table; D and trimming were computed from the DNA. The repertoire holds 130,000 or so clones, with just under 80% as singletons. V dropped 4 bases and J dropped 2; count of bases not matched to a gene: 21. The CDR3 loop spans 21 amino acids. Germline CDR1 SGHVS, CDR2 FNYEAQ. This chain links TRBV7-6 with TRBJ2-1; 9 bases are a match to TRBD2. The receptor was isolated from a man in his fifties or sixties with active or convalescent COVID-19. The sample taken for sequencing was peripheral blood. The CDR3 DNA is TGTGCCAGCAGCTCCCCCGGGGGTAGCGGGAGTCTTAGAGAAACCTACAATGAGCAGTTCTTC. It translates to CASSSPGGSGSLRETYNEQFF.